The 17 T cell receptor beta chains listed next were all sequenced from one sample in a study of cytomegalovirus exposure and HLA in healthy donors. The PCR employed 60 Vbeta primers together with 13 Jbeta primers. Clones were read by immunoSEQ multiplex PCR, and TCRdb kept only the in-frame ones, dropping some. The sample has 150,000 to 200,000 clones, roughly 85% seen once; the top ten hold 1%. The specimen was PBMCs. The receptors shown here come from a boy aged 2 to 10 in good health and CMV-seronegative.

This chain uses TRBV27 with TRBJ1-1, with 8 bases identical to TRBD1. The CDR3 runs 18 residues. Germline loops: CDR1 MNHEY, CDR2 SMNVEV (reference sequence). J lost 5 bases, V lost 5 bases, and 19 bases had no gene match. DNA of the CDR3: TGTGCCAGCAGTCCCCTACCGGGACAGGTGGGGATGGGGACTGAAGCTTTCTTT. Translating gives CASSPLPGQVGMGTEAFF.

This chain links TRBV5-1 with TRBJ2-7, with 12 bases that match TRBD2. V was pared by 4 bases and J by 3 bases, with 11 bases of the junction left unmatched. Germline V CDR1 and CDR2: SGHRS, YFSETQ. The CDR3 is 17 residues long. CDR3 in DNA: TGCGCCAGCAGCGGGACTAGCGGGTCGACCACCTACTACGAGCAGTACTTC. As protein: CASSGTSGSTTYYEQYF.

V is TRBV27 and J is TRBJ1-2, with 7 bases lining up with TRBD1. Germline CDR1 is MNHEY and CDR2 is SMNVEV (reference sequence). The CDR3 runs 16 residues. Trimming took 4 bases from V and 0 from J; bases not matched to a gene: 8. The CDR3 DNA is TGTGCCAGCAGTTCCCGGACAGGCAGCACTAACTATGGCTACACCTTC. It codes for CASSSRTGSTNYGYTF.

This clone showed up just a few times. The CDR3 here is CASSLGGVNTEAFF. The CDR3 nucleotides read TGTGCCAGCAGCTTGGGGGGGGTGAACACTGAAGCTTTCTTT. The genes are TRBV5-6 and TRBJ1-1, with D possibly matching TRBD1 (5 bases). Between the trimmed V and J ends, which lost 0 bases and 0 bases, there was a span of 6 bases. This CDR3 is built from 14 residues. CDR1 and CDR2 from the germline V gene are SGHDT and YYEEEE.

CDR3 loop: CASSLGDSLFNEQFF. CDR3 DNA: TGTGCCAGCAGCTTAGGGGACAGCTTATTCAATGAGCAGTTCTTC. This chain joins TRBV7-9 and TRBJ2-1; TRBD1 aligns across 7 bases. The CDR3 has 15 residues. V lost 1 base, J lost 6 bases, and 6 bases stayed unmatched. CDR1 and CDR2 (germline): SEHNR, FQNEAQ (reference sequence). Full variable domain (rest looked up from reference TRBV7-9 and TRBJ2-1): DTGVSQNPRHKITKRGQNVTFRCDPISEHNRLYWYRQTLGQGPEFLTYFQNEAQLEKSRLLSDRFSAERPKGSFSTLEIQRTEQGDSAMYLCASSLGDSLFNEQFFGPGTRLTVL.

J is TRBJ2-7 and V is TRBV2, with 7 nucleotides matching TRBD2. The CDR3 extends over 13 amino acids. The germline CDR1 and CDR2 sequences are SNHLY and FYNNEI. Trimming removed 7 bases from V and 0 bases from J; junction bases left unmatched: 3. The CDR3 bases are TGTGCCAGCAAAAGCGGGGACTCCTACGAGCAGTACTTC. This translates into CASKSGDSYEQYF.

The J gene is TRBJ1-2, the V gene TRBV28; D is possibly TRBD1 (5 bases). With 4 bases removed from V and 3 bases from J, the gap between germline ends came to 15 bases. Germline V gene lookup returns CDR1 MDHEN and CDR2 SYDVKM. The CDR3 has 15 residues. The CDR3 protein is CASSSRAAGYYGYTF. CDR3 nucleotide sequence: TGTGCCAGCAGTTCCCGGGCCGCAGGGTACTATGGCTACACCTTC.

This clone was detected once. This chain joins TRBV6-6 and TRBJ2-3; TRBD2 matches at 14 bases. The germline V gene has CDR1 MNHNY and CDR2 SVGAGI (reference sequence). The CDR3 has 16 residues. The V and J ends lost 5 bases and 2 bases, in that order; junction bases with no gene match: 3. The chain's CDR3 is CASSRLAGGLTDTQYF. The DNA of the CDR3 is TGTGCCAGCAGTAGACTAGCGGGGGGGCTCACAGATACGCAGTATTTT.

The gene calls are TRBV19 and TRBJ2-7, with 7 bases fitting TRBD2. This CDR3 has 15 amino acids. V gave up 0 bases and J gave up 5 bases; unmatched junction bases: 7. CDR1 is LNHDA and CDR2 is SQIVND in the germline V gene (reference sequence). CDR3 nucleotide sequence: TGTGCCAGTAGTATAGATCAAGCTAGCGGACACGAGCAGTACTTC. Its translation: CASSIDQASGHEQYF.

This chain joins TRBV19 and TRBJ2-7; TRBD2 agrees at 8 bases. Unmatched junction bases numbered 5, after V lost 2 bases and J lost 2 bases. Germline V CDR1 and CDR2: LNHDA, SQIVND (reference sequence). This CDR3 spans 15 amino acids. CDR3 loop: CASSIQLAATYEQYF. Here the CDR3 DNA reads TGTGCCAGTAGTATACAACTAGCGGCTACCTACGAGCAGTACTTC.

The CDR3 loop is CASSQGLLRKAFF. CDR3 in DNA: TGCGCCAGCAGCCAAGGGCTACTACGGAAGGCTTTCTTT. The J gene is TRBJ1-1, the V gene TRBV4-1; D is undetermined. The V and J ends lost 1 base and 11 bases respectively, with 14 bases between them. The CDR3 length is 13 residues. Germline V gene sequence: CDR1 MGHRA, CDR2 YSYEKL.

This CDR3 reads CAISDGSAYEQYF. CDR3 DNA sequence: TGTGCCATCAGTGACGGTTCGGCCTACGAGCAGTACTTC. The chain has TRBV10-3 and TRBJ2-7; D remains unclear. The CDR3 totals 13 residues. Looked up from germline, CDR1 is ENHRY and CDR2 is SYGVKD. V lost 3 bases and J 2 bases, leaving 8 bases between the germline ends.

The chain recombines TRBV19 with TRBJ1-5, with D hard to call. Per the germline V gene, CDR1 is LNHDA and CDR2 is SQIVND (reference sequence). The CDR3 is 16 residues long. Trimming took off 9 bases at V and 2 bases at J, with 20 bases between the two ends. The chain's CDR3 is CASKSRAEGGNQPQHF. The CDR3 nucleotides read TGTGCCAGCAAATCTCGGGCCGAGGGTGGCAATCAGCCCCAGCATTTT.

The chain links TRBV9 to TRBJ2-7; 11 nucleotides agree with TRBD2. This CDR3 comprises 20 residues. Germline-derived CDR1 and CDR2 are SGDLS and YYNGEE. V shed 0 bases and J 2 bases; nucleotides not matched to a gene: 16. The CDR3 region is CASSVVRLAGGPLLTYEQYV. Written as DNA, the CDR3 is TGTGCCAGCAGCGTAGTACGGCTAGCGGGGGGTCCACTCCTGACCTACGAGCAGTACGTC.

This clone was seen only a few times. The CDR3 is CASKISSKGGGQDTQYF. In nucleotides, the CDR3 is TGCGCCAGCAAAATAAGTAGCAAGGGGGGGGGCCAAGATACGCAGTATTTT. The rearrangement links TRBV4-1 to TRBJ2-3; D might be TRBD2 (7 bases). Germline V gene data show CDR1 as MGHRA and CDR2 as YSYEKL. The CDR3 spans 17 residues. Trimming left V 7 bases short and J 5 bases short, with 25 bases between.

The chain couples TRBV6-6 to TRBJ2-5; D unclear. The germline gives CDR1 MNHNY, CDR2 SVGAGI (reference sequence). CDR3 size: 12 residues. Trimming removed 10 bases at V and 2 bases at J, with 11 bases between. In DNA, the CDR3 is TGTGCCACCTCACCTAATCAAGAGACCCAGTACTTC. Amino acids: CATSPNQETQYF.

The V gene is TRBV19, the J gene TRBJ2-5; D is undetermined. Trimming took off 5 bases at V and 2 bases at J, with 9 bases between the two ends. Germline CDR1 reads LNHDA; CDR2 reads SQIVND (reference sequence). The CDR3 has 13 residues. The CDR3 bases are TGTGCCAGTAGTTCTGAGACTCAAGAGACCCAGTACTTC. Amino acids: CASSSETQETQYF.